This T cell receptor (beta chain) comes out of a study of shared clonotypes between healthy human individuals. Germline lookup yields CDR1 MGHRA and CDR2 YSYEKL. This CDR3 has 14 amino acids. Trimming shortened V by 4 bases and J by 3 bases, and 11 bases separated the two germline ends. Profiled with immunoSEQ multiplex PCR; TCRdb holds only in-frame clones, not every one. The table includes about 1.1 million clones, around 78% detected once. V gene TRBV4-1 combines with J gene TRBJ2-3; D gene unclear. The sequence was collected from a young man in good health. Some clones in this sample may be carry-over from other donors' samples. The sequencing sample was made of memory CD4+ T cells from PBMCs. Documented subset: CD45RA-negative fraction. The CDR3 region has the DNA TGCGCCAGCAGCCCCCCCGGACGAACAGATACGCAGTATTTT. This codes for CASSPPGRTDTQYF.